This TCR beta chain was recorded in a study of cytomegalovirus exposure and HLA in healthy donors. As to this clone: Antigen: not known.

The CDR3 consists of 14 residues. In germline, CDR1 is LNHDA, CDR2 SQIVND (reference sequence). J lost 10 bases, V lost 3 bases, and 10 bases had no gene match. Study outcomes and limitations: Most TCR sequences were uncommon, yet certain public TCRs appeared in many donors. A few chains tied to CMV proved CMV antigen-specific in vitro.

The donors were part of the roughly 130-subject validation cohort, which stood apart from the roughly 680-subject first cohort. Profiled with immunoSEQ multiplex PCR; TCRdb holds only in-frame clones, not every one. The sample has about 360,000 clones; roughly 90% are singletons. The chain recombines TRBV19 with TRBJ1-1; 8 bases line up with TRBD1. The sample was PBMCs. The receptor was derived from a woman aged 18-29 years in good health and CMV-seronegative. The CDR3 DNA sequence: TGTGCCAGTAGTATTGCAGGCAGGGGGCGGGTAGCTTTCTTT. Translation: CASSIAGRGRVAFF.